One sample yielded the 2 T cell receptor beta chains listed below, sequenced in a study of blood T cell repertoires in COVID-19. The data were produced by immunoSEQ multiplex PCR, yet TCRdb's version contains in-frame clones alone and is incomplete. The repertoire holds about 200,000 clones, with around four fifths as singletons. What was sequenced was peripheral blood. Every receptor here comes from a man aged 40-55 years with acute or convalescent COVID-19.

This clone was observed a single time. CDR3 in DNA: TGTGCCAGCAGCTTAATCCTTTCGGGTTCTAACTATGGCTACACCTTC. Amino acid sequence: CASSLILSGSNYGYTF. V is TRBV7-9 and J is TRBJ1-2; D not certain. Deletions cut 2 bases from V and 0 bases from J, with 13 bases between. The CDR3 covers 16 residues. The germline V gene encodes CDR1 SEHNR and CDR2 FQNEAQ (reference sequence). The whole variable domain, remainder taken from reference TRBV7-9 and TRBJ1-2, is DTGVSQNPRHKITKRGQNVTFRCDPISEHNRLYWYRQTLGQGPEFLTYFQNEAQLEKSRLLSDRFSAERPKGSFSTLEIQRTEQGDSAMYLCASSLILSGSNYGYTFGSGTRLTVV.

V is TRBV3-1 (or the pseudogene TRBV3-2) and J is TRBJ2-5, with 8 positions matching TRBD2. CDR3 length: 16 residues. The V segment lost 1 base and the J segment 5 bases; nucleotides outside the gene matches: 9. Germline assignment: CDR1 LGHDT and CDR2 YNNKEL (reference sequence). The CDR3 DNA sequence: TGTGCCAGCAGCCAAGTGTGCGTTAGCGGGAATGAGACCCAGTACTTC. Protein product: CASSQVCVSGNETQYF.